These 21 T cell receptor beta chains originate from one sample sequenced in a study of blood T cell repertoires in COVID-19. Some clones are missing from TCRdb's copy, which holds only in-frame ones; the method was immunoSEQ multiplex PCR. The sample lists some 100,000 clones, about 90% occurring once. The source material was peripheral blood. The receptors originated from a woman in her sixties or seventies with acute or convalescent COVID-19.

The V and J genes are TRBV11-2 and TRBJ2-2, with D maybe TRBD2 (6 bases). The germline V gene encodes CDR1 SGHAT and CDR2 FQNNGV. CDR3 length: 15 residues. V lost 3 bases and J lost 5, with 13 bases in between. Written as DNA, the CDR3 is TGTGCCAGCAGCTTTCGGGGGAGATTAACCGGGGAGCTGTTTTTT. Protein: CASSFRGRLTGELFF.

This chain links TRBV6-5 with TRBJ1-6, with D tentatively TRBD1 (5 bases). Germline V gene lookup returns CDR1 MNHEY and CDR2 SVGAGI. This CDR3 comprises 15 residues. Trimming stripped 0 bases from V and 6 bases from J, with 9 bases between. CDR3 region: CASSYSDILNSPLHF. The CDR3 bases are TGTGCCAGCAGTTACTCGGACATCCTTAATTCACCCCTCCACTTT.

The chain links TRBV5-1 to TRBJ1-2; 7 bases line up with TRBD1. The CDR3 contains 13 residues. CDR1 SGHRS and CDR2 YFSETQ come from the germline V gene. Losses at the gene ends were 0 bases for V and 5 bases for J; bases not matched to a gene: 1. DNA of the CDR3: TGCGCCAGCAGCTTGGCGGGACAGTATGGCTACACCTTC. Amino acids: CASSLAGQYGYTF.

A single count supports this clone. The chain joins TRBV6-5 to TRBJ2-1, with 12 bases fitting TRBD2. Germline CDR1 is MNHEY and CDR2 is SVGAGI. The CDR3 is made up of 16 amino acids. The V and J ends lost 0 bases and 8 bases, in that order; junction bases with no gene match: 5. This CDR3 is CASSYSTSSGRDEQFF. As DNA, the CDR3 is TGTGCCAGCAGTTACTCGACGTCTAGCGGGAGGGATGAGCAGTTCTTC.

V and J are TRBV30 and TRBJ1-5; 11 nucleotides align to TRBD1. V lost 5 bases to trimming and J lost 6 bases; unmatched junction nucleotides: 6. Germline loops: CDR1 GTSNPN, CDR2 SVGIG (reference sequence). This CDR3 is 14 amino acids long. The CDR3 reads CAWQGTGGAQPQHF. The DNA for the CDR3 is TGTGCCTGGCAAGGGACAGGGGGAGCTCAGCCCCAGCATTTT.

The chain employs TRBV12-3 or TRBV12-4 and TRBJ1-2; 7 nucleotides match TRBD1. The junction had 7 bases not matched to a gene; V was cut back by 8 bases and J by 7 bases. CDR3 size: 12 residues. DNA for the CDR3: TGTGCCAGCCGGCCGTCAGGGGGTGGCTACACCTTC. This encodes CASRPSGGGYTF.

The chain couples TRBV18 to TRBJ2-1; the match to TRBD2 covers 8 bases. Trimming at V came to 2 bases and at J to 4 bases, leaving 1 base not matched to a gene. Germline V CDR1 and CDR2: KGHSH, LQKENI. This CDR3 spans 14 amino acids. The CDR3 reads CASSPTSGYNEQFF. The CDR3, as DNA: TGTGCCAGCTCACCAACTAGCGGATACAATGAGCAGTTCTTC.

The DNA for the CDR3 is TGTGCCAGCAGCTTAGGGGGGCAGAGCAATCAGCCCCAGCATTTT. The encoded protein is CASSLGGQSNQPQHF. V and J are TRBV7-6 and TRBJ1-5, with D possibly being TRBD1 (6 bases). Germline CDR1 SGHVS, CDR2 FNYEAQ. This CDR3 spans 15 amino acids. V lost 1 base and J lost 1, with 8 bases in between.

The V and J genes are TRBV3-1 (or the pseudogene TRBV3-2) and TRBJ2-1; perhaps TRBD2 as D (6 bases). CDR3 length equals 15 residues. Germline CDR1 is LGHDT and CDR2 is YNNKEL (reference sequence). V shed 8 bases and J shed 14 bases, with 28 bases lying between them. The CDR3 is CASSPREVTSRGEFF. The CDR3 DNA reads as TGTGCCAGCTCTCCAAGGGAGGTAACGTCCAGAGGGGAGTTCTTC.

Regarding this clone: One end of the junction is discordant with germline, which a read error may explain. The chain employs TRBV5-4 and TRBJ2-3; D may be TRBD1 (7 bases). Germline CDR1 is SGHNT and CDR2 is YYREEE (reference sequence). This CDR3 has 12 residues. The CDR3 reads CASSWGDSLSDF. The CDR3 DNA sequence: TGTGCCAGCAGCTGGGGGGACAGTCTAAGCGATTTT. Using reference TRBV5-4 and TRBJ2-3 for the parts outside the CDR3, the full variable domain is ETGVTQSPTHLIKTRGQQVTLRCSSQSGHNTVSWYQQALGQGPQFIFQYYREEENGRGNFPPRFSGLQFPNYSSELNVNALELDDSALYLCASSWGDSLSDFGPGTRLTVL.

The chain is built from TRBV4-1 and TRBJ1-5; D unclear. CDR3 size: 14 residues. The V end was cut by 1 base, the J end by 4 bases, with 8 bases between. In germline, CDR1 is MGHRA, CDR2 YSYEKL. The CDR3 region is CASSQGLINQPQHF. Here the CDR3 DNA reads TGCGCCAGCAGCCAAGGACTGATAAATCAGCCCCAGCATTTT.

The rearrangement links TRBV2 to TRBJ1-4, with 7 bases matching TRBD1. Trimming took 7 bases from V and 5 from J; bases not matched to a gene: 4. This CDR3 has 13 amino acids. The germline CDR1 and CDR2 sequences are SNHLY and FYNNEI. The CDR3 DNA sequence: TGTGCCAGCAAGGGACAGCTAAATGAAAAACTGTTTTTT. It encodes CASKGQLNEKLFF.

The DNA of the CDR3 is TGCGCCAGCAGCCAAGAAGGCAGGGACCAAGAGACCCAGTACTTC. Translating it yields CASSQEGRDQETQYF. The V gene is TRBV4-1, the J gene TRBJ2-5, with D possibly matching TRBD1 (5 bases). The CDR3 extends over 15 amino acids. Trimming took off 0 bases at V and 0 bases at J, with 8 bases between the two ends. CDR1 and CDR2 (germline): MGHRA, YSYEKL.

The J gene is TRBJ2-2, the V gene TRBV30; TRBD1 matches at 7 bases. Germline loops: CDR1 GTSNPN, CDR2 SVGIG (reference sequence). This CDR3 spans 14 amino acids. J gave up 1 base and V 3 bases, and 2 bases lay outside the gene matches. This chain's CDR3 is CAWRWTGNTGELFF. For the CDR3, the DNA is TGTGCCTGGAGATGGACAGGGAACACCGGGGAGCTGTTTTTT.

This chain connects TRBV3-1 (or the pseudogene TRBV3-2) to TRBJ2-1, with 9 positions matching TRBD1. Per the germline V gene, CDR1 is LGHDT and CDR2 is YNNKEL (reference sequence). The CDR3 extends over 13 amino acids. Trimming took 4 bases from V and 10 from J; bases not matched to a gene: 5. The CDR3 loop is CASSPRDRGEQFF. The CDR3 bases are TGTGCCAGCAGCCCTCGCGACAGGGGGGAGCAGTTCTTC.

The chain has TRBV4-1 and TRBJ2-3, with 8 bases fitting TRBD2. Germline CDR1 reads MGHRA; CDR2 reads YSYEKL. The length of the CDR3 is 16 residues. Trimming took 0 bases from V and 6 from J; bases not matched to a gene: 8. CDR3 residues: CASSQDLGLGGDTQYF. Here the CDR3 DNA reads TGCGCCAGCAGCCAAGATTTGGGACTAGGCGGGGATACGCAGTATTTT.

The DNA of the CDR3 is TGTGCCAGCCGGATCCGGGGTAACTATGGCTACACCTTC. It is translated as CASRIRGNYGYTF. The chain is built from TRBV6-5 and TRBJ1-2; no definite D call. Germline V gene data show CDR1 as MNHEY and CDR2 as SVGAGI. This CDR3 comprises 13 residues. Deletions cut 8 bases from V and 1 base from J, with 11 bases between.

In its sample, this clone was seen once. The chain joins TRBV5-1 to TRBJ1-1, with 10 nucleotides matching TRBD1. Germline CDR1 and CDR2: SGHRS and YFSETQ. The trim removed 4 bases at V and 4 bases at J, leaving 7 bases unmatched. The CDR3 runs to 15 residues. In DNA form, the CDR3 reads TGCGCCAGCAGCCTAAAAGGACAGGGGGGCACTGAAGCTTTCTTT. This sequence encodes CASSLKGQGGTEAFF.

This CDR3 reads CASSLGQGGTIYF. CDR3 DNA: TGTGCCAGCAGTTTAGGACAGGGCGGCACCATATATTTT. The chain is built from TRBV6-5 and TRBJ1-3, with 8 bases that match TRBD1. Germline V lookup: CDR1 MNHEY, CDR2 SVGAGI. The CDR3 covers 13 residues. The trim removed 4 bases at V and 9 bases at J, leaving 5 bases unmatched.

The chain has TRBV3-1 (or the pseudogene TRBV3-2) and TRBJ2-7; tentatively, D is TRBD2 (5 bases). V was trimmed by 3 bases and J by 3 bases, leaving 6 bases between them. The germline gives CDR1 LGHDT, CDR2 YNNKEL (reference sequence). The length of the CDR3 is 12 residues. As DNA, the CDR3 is TGTGCCAGCAGCCACGGGGTCTACGAGCAGTACTTC. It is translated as CASSHGVYEQYF.

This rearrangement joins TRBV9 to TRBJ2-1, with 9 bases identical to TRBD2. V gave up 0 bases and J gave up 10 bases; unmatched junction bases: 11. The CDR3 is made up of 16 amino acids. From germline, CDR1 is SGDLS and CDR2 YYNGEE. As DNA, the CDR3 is TGTGCCAGCAGCGTAGATAGCGGGGGCGCCAAGAGGGAGCAGTTCTTC. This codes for CASSVDSGGAKREQFF.